The rows below give T cell receptor beta chains drawn from one sample of a study of cytomegalovirus exposure and HLA in healthy donors. TCRdb keeps only in-frame clones here, not all; method: immunoSEQ multiplex PCR. This table holds just over 150,000 clones, around 72% found once. Source material: PBMCs. These receptor sequences come from a man between 35 and 55 years old in good health and CMV-seropositive. Each CDR3 is given with its conserved first and last residue. The order of the fields is CDR3 length, V gene, CDR3 protein.

>13|TRBV6-5
CASSYSARTEAFF
>13|TRBV18
CASSPSSTDTQYF
>15|TRBV6-5
CASSPTRTETDTQYF
>13|TRBV5-4
CASSLDRGNGYTF
>14|TRBV6-5
CASSYFGPEGTQYF
>14|TRBV7-8
CASSSTGDNSPLHF
>16|TRBV9
CASSVHPAGEDYGYTF
>13|TRBV19
CASSGLTNQPQHF
>12|TRBV7-2
CASNRGNTEAFF
>15|TRBV10-2
CASSESGGATDTQYF
>17|TRBV9
CASSVGVAGASSGELFF
>16|TRBV25-1
CASSESGGLGNSPLHF
>12|TRBV9
CASSVVLFRLFF
>13|TRBV6-1
CASRYRGDTEAFF
>17|TRBV14
CASSRDRGPVPNEKLFF
>13|TRBV27
CASRMTGVYGYTF
>12|TRBV7-3
CASSSGSDTQYF